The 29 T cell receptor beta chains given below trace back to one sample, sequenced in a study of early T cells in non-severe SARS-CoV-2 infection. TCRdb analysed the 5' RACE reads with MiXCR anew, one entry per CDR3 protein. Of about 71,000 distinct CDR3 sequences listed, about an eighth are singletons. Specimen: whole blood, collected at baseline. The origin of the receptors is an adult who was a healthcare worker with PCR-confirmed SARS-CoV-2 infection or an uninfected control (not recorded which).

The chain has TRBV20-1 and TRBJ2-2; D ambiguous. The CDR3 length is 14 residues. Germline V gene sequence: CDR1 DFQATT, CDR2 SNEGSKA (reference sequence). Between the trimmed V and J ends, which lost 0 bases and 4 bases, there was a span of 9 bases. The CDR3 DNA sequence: TGCAGTGCTAGAGATCGGCGGAGCACCGGGGAGCTGTTTTTT. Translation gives CSARDRRSTGELFF.

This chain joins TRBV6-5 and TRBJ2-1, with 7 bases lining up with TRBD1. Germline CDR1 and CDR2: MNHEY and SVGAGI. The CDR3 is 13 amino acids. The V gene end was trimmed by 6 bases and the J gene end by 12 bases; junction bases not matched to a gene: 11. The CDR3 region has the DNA TGTGCCAGCAGAGGAACAGGGGCCCTGGGGCAGTTCTTC. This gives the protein CASRGTGALGQFF.

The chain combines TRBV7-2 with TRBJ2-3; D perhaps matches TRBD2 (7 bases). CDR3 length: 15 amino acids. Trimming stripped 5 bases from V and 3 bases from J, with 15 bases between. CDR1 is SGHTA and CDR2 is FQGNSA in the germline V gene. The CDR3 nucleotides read TGTGCCAGCAGCCCCCCCCGGGGGGCAACAGATACGCAGTATTTT. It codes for CASSPPRGATDTQYF. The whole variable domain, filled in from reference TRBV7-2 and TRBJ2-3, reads GAGVSQSPSNKVTEKGKDVELRCDPISGHTALYWYRQSLGQGLEFLIYFQGNSAPDKSGLPSDRFSAERTGGSVSTLTIQRTQQEDSAVYLCASSPPRGATDTQYFGPGTRLTVL.

The chain's CDR3 is CASSFGLHNNEQFF. In nucleotides, the CDR3 is TGTGCCAGCAGCTTTGGACTACACAACAATGAGCAGTTCTTC. The rearrangement joins TRBV7-2 to TRBJ2-1; D possibly corresponds to TRBD2 (6 bases). Germline assignment: CDR1 SGHTA and CDR2 FQGNSA. V gave up 3 bases and J gave up 5 bases, with 11 bases separating them. The CDR3 contains 14 residues.

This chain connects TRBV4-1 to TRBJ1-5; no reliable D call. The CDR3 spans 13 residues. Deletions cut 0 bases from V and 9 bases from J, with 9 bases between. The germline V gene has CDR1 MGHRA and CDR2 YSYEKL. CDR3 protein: CASSQDPILPQHF. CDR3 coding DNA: TGCGCCAGCAGCCAAGATCCTATATTGCCCCAGCATTTT.

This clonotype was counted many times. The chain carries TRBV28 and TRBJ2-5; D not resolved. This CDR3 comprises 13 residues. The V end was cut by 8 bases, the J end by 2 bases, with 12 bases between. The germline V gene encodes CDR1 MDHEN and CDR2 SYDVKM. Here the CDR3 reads CASRVGQQETQYF. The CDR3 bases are TGTGCCAGCCGTGTTGGGCAGCAAGAGACCCAGTACTTC.

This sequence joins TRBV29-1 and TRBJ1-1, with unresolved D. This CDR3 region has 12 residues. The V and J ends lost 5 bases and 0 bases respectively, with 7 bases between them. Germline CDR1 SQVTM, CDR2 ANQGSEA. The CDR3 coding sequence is TGCAGCGTTCGGCACTTGAACACTGAAGCTTTCTTT. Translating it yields CSVRHLNTEAFF.

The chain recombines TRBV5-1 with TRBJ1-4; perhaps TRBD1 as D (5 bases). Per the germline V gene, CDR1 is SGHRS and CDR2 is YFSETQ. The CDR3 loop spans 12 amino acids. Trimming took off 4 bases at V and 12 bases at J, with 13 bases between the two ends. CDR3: CASSPEGGELFF. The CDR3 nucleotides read TGCGCCAGCAGCCCGGAGGGAGGGGAACTGTTTTTT.

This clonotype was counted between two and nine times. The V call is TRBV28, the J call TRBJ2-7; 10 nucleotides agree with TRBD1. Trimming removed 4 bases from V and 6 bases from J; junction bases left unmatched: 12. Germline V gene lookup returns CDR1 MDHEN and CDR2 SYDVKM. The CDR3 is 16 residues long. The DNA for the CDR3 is TGTGCCAGCAGTTCCGGACTGACAGGGGGCGGCGGCGAGCAGTACTTC. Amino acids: CASSSGLTGGGGEQYF.

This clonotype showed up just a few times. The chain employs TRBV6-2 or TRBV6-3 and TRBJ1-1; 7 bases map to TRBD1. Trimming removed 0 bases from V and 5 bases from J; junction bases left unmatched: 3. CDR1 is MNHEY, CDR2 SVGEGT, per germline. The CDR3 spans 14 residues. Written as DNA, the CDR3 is TGTGCCAGCAGTTACTCAGGGGGCGGTACTGAAGCTTTCTTT. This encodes CASSYSGGGTEAFF.

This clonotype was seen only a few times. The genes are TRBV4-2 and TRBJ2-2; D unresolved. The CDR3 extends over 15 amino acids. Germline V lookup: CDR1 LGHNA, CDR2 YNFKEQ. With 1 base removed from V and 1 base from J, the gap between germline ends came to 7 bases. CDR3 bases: TGTGCCAGCAGCCAAGGGCAGGAGAACACCGGGGAGCTGTTTTTT. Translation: CASSQGQENTGELFF.

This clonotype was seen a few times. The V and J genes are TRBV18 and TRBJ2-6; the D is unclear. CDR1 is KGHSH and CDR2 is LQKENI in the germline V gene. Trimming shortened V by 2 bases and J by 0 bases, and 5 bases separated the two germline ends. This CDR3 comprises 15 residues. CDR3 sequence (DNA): TGTGCCAGCTCACCAGGAGTCTCTGGGGCCAACGTCCTGACTTTC. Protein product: CASSPGVSGANVLTF.

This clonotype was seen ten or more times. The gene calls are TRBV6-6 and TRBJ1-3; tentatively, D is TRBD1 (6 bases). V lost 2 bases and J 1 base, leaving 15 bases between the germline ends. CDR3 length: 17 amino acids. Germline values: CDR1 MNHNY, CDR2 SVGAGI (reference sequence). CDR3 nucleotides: TGTGCCAGCAGTTACGGTGGGCAGGGGAGATCTGGAAACACCATATATTTT. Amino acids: CASSYGGQGRSGNTIYF.

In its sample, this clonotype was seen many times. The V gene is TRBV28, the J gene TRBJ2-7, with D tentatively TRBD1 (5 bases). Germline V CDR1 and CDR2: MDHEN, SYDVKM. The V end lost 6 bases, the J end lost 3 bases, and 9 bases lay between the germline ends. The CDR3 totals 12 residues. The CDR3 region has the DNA TGTGCCAGCAGCTTAGACAGCTACGAGCAGTACTTC. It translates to CASSLDSYEQYF.

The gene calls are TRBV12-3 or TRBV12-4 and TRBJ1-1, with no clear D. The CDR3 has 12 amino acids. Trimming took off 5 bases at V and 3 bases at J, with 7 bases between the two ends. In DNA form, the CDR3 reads TGTGCCAGCAGTCCCCTATACACTGAAGCTTTCTTT. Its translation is CASSPLYTEAFF.

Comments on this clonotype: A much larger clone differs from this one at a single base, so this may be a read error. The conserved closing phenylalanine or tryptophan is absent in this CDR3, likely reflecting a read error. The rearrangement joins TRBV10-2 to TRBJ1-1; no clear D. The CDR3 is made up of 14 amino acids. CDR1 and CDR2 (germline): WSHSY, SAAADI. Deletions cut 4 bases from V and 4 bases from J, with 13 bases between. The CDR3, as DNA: TGCGCCAGCAGTGCGGTATTCACTGCCACTGAAGCTTTCTTA. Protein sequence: CASSAVFTATEAFL.

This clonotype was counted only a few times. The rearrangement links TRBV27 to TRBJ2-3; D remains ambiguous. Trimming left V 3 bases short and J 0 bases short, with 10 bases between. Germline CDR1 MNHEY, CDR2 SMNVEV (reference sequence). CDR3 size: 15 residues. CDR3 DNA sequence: TGTGCCAGCAGTTTCCACACCTCAAGCACAGATACGCAGTATTTT. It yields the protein CASSFHTSSTDTQYF.

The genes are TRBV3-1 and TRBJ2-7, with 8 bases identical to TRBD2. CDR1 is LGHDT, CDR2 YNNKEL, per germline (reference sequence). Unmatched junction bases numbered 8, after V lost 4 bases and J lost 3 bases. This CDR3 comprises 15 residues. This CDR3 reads CASSLLAGGYYEQYF. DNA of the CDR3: TGTGCCAGCAGCCTCCTAGCGGGCGGCTACTACGAGCAGTACTTC.

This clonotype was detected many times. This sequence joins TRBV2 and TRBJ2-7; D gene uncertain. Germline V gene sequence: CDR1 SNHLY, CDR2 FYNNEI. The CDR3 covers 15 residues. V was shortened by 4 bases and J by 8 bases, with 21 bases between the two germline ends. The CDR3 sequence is CASSGTRRDLTKQYF. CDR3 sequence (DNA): TGTGCCAGCAGTGGGACCAGACGAGATCTTACGAAGCAGTACTTC. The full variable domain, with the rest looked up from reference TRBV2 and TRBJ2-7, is EPEVTQTPSHQVTQMGQEVILRCVPISNHLYFYWYRQILGQKVEFLVSFYNNEISEKSEIFDDQFSVERPDGSNFTLKIRSTKLEDSAMYFCASSGTRRDLTKQYFGPGTRLTVT.

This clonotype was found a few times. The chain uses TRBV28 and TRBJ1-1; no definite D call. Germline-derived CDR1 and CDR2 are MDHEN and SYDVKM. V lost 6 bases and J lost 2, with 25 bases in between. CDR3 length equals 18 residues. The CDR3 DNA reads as TGTGCCAGCAGCCACCTCTTCCCGTTACACCGACCCAACACTGAAGCTTTCTTT. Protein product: CASSHLFPLHRPNTEAFF. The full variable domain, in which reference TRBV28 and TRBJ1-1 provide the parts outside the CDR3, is DVKVTQSSRYLVKRTGEKVFLECVQDMDHENMFWYRQDPGLGLRLIYFSYDVKMKEKGDIPEGYSVSREKKERFSLILESASTNQTSMYLCASSHLFPLHRPNTEAFFGQGTRLTVV.

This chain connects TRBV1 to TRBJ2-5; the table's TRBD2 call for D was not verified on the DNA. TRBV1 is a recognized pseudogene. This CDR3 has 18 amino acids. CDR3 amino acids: CTSSQDCGSGGGKETQYF. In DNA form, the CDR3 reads TGCACCAGCAGCCAAGATTGTGGTAGCGGGGGGGGTAAAGAGACCCAGTACTTC.

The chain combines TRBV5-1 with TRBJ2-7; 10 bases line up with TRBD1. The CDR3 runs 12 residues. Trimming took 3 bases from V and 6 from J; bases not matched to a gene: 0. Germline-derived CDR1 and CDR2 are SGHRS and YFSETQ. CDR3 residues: CASSWDRGEQYF. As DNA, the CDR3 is TGCGCCAGCAGCTGGGACAGGGGCGAGCAGTACTTC.

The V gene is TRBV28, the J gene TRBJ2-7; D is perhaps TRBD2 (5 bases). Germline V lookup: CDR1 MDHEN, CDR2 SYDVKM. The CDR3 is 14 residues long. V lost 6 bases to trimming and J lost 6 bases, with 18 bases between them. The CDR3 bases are TGTGCCAGCAGCCGCTTTAGCGATTCCCCCGAGCAGTACTTC. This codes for CASSRFSDSPEQYF. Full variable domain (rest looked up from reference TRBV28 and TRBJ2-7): DVKVTQSSRYLVKRTGEKVFLECVQDMDHENMFWYRQDPGLGLRLIYFSYDVKMKEKGDIPEGYSVSREKKERFSLILESASTNQTSMYLCASSRFSDSPEQYFGPGTRLTVT.

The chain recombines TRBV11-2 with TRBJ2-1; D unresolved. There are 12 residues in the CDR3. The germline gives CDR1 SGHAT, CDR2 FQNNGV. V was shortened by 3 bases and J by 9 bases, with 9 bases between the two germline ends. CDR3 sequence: CASSFSGIEQFF. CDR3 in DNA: TGTGCCAGCAGCTTCTCCGGCATTGAGCAGTTCTTC.

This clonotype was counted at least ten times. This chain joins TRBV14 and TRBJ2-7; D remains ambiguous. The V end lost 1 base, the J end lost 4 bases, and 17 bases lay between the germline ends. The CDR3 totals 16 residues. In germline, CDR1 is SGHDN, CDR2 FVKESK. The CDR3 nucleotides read TGTGCCAGCAGCCAAGGAGGCGTGGGCCCACCGTACGAGCAGTACTTC. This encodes CASSQGGVGPPYEQYF.

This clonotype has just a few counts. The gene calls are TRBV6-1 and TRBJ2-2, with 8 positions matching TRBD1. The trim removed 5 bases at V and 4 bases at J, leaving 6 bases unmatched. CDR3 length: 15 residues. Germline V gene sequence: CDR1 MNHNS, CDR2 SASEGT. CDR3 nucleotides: TGTGCCAGCAGTAAGACAGGGGTGATCACCGGGGAGCTGTTTTTT. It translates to CASSKTGVITGELFF.

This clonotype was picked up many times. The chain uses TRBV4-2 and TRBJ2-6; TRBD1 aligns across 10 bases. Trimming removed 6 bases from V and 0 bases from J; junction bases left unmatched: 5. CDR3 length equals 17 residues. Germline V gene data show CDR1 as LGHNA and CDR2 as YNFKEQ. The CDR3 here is CASRATGGASGANVLTF. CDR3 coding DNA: TGTGCCAGCAGAGCGACAGGGGGCGCCTCTGGGGCCAACGTCCTGACTTTC.

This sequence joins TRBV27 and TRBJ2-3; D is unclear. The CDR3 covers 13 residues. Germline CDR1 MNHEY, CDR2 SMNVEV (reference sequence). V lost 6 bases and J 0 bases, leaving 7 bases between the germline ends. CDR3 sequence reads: CASSRDSTDTQYF. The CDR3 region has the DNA TGTGCCAGCAGCAGAGACAGCACAGATACGCAGTATTTT.

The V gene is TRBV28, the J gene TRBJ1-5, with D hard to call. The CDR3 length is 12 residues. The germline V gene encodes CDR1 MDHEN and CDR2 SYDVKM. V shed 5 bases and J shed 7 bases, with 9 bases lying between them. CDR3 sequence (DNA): TGTGCCAGCAGTCCGGGCTGGCAGCCCCAGCATTTT. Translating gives CASSPGWQPQHF.